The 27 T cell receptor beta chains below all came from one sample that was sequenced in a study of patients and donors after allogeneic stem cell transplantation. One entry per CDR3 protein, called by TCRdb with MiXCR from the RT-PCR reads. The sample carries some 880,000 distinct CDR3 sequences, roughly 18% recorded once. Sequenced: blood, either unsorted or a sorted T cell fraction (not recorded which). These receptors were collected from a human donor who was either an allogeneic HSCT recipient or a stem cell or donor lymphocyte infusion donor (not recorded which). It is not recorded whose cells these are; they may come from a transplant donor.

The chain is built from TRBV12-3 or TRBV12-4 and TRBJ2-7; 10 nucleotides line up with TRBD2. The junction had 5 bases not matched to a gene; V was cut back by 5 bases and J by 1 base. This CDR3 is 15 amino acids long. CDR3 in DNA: TGTGCCAGCAGTCCTAGCGGGAGTCGGTCCTACGAGCAGTACTTC. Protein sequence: CASSPSGSRSYEQYF.

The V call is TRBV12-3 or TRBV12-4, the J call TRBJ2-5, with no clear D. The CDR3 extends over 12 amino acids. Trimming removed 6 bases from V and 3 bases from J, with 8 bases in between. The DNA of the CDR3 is TGTGCCAGCAGCAACAAGAAAGAGACCCAGTACTTC. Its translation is CASSNKKETQYF.

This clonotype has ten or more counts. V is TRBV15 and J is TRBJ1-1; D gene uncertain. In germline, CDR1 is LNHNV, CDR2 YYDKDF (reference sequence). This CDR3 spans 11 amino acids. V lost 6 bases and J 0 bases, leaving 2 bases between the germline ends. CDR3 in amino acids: CATRLNTEAFF. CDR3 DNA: TGTGCCACCAGGCTGAACACTGAAGCTTTCTTT.

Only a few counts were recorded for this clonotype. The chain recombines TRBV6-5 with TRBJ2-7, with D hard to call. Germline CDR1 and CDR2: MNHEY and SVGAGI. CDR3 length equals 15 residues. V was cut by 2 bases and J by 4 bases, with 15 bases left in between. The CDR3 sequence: CASSYDLGFSYEQYF. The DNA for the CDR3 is TGTGCCAGCAGTTACGACCTAGGTTTTTCTTACGAGCAGTACTTC.

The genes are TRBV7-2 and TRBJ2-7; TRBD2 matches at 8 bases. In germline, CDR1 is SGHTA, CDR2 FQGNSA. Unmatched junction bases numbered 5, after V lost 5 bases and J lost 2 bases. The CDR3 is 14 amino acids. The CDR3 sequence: CASSTYSGTYEQYF. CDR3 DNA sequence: TGTGCCAGCAGCACATATAGCGGGACCTACGAGCAGTACTTC.

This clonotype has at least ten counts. CDR3 DNA sequence: TGTGCCAGCACAACGGGACAGGCAGACAATGAGCAGTTCTTC. Amino acid sequence: CASTTGQADNEQFF. The chain is built from TRBV28 and TRBJ2-1; 8 bases line up with TRBD1. CDR1 and CDR2 (germline): MDHEN, SYDVKM. V trimming: 7 bases; J trimming: 5 bases; junction bases outside the gene matches: 7. The CDR3 loop spans 14 amino acids.

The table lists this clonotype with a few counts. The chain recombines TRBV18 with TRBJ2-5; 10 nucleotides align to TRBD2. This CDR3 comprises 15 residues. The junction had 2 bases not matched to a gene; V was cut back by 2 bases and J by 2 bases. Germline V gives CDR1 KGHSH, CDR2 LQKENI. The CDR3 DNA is TGTGCCAGCTCACCAGGAGCGGGGGGGCAAGAGACCCAGTACTTC. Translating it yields CASSPGAGGQETQYF.

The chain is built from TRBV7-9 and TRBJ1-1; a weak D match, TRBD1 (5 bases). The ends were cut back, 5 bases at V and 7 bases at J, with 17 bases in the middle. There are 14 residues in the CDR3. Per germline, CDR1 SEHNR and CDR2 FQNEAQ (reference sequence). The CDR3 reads CASSTRLGLLEAFF. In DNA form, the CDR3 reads TGTGCCAGCAGCACGAGGCTGGGGCTACTTGAAGCTTTCTTT.

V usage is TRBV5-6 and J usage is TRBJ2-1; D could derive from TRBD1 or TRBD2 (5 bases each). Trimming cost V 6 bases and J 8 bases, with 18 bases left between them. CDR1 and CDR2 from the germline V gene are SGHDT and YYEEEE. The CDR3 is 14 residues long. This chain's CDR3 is CASTSRGARHEQFF. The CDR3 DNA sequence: TGTGCCAGCACCTCACGGGGCGCACGTCATGAGCAGTTCTTC.

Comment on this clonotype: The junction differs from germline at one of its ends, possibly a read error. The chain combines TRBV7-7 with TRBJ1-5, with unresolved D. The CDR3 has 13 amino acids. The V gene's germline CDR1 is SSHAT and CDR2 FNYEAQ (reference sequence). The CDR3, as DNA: TGTGCTAGCAGCTCCTCTGCACATCAGCCCCAGCATTTT. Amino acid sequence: CASSSSAHQPQHF.

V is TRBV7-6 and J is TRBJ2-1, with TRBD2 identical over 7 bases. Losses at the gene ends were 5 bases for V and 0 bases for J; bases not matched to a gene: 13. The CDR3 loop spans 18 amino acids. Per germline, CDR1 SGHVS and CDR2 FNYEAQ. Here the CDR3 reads CASSTEEPGTNSYNEQFF. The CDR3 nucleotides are TGTGCCAGCAGCACCGAGGAGCCCGGGACTAACTCCTACAATGAGCAGTTCTTC.

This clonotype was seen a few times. CDR3 coding DNA: TGTGCCAGCAGCTTAGGCGGTAGCGGGAGGATTCAAGAGACCCAGTACTTC. It codes for CASSLGGSGRIQETQYF. This chain joins TRBV7-8 and TRBJ2-5, with 10 bases identical to TRBD2. The CDR3 is 17 amino acids. V was clipped by 1 base and J by 2 bases; unmatched bases: 7. CDR1 and CDR2 from the germline V gene are SGHVS and FQNEAQ.

The CDR3 sequence: CASSYSKVAGGGETQYF. CDR3 bases: TGTGCCAGCAGTTACTCGAAGGTAGCGGGAGGGGGAGAGACCCAGTACTTC. The V gene is TRBV6-5, the J gene TRBJ2-5; 11 bases align to TRBD2. V was pared by 0 bases and J by 4 bases, with 7 bases of the junction left unmatched. This CDR3 spans 17 amino acids. Germline values: CDR1 MNHEY, CDR2 SVGAGI.

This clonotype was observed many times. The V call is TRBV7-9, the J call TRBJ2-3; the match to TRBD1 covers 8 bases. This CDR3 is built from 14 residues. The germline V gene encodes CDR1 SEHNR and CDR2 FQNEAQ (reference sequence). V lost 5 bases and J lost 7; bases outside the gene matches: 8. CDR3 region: CASSPGTGDYTQYF. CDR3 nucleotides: TGTGCCAGCAGCCCTGGGACAGGAGACTATACGCAGTATTTT.

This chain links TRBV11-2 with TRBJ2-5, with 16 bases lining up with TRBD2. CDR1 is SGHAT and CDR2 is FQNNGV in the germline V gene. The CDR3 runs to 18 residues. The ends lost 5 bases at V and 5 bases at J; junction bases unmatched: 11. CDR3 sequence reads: CASSLRGLAGGPGETQYF. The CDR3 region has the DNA TGTGCCAGCAGCCTAAGGGGACTAGCGGGAGGGCCTGGGGAGACCCAGTACTTC.

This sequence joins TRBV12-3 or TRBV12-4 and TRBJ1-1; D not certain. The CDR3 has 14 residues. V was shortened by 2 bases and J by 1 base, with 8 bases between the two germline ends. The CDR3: CASSLSVKNTEAFF. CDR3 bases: TGTGCCAGCAGTTTAAGCGTAAAGAACACTGAAGCTTTCTTT.

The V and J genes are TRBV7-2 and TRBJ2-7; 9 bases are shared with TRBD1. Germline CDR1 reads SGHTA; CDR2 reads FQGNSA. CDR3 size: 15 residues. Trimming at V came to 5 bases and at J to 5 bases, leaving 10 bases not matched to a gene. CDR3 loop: CASSVGGTGPNEQYF. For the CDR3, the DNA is TGTGCCAGCAGCGTCGGGGGGACAGGGCCCAACGAGCAGTACTTC.

This chain's CDR3 is CASSQDQGNSPLHF. The CDR3 DNA reads TGCGCCAGCAGCCAAGATCAGGGCAATTCACCCCTCCACTTT. The chain employs TRBV4-3 and TRBJ1-6; D is perhaps TRBD1 (5 bases). Germline V lookup: CDR1 LGHNA, CDR2 YSLEER. The CDR3 is 14 amino acids. V gave up 0 bases and J gave up 7 bases, with 7 bases separating them.

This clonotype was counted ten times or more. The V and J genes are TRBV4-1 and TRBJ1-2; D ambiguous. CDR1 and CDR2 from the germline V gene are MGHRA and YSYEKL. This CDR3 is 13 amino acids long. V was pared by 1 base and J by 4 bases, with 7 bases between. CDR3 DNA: TGCGCCAGCAGCCAAGTGGGGAGCTATGGCTACACCTTC. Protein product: CASSQVGSYGYTF.

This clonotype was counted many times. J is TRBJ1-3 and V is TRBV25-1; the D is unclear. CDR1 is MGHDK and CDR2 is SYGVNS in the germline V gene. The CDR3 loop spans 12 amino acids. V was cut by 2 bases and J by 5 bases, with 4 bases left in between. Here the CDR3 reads CASSELRNTIYF. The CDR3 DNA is TGTGCCAGCAGTGAACTTCGAAACACCATATATTTT.

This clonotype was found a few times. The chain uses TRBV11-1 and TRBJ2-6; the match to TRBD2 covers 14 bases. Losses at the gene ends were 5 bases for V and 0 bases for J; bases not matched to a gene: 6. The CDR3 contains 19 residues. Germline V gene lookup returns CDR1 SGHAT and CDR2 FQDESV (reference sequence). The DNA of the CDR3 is TGTGCCAGCAGCAGAATGACTAGCGGGAGGGCCTCTGGGGCCAACGTCCTGACTTTC. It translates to CASSRMTSGRASGANVLTF.

The CDR3 nucleotides read TGTGCCAGCAGTTTCGGTAGCGGGGGGTATTACTACGAGCAGTACTTC. Translation gives CASSFGSGGYYYEQYF. The chain employs TRBV27 and TRBJ2-7; TRBD2 agrees at 10 bases. CDR1 and CDR2 (germline): MNHEY, SMNVEV (reference sequence). Trimming took 3 bases from V and 3 from J; bases not matched to a gene: 8. The CDR3 has 16 residues.

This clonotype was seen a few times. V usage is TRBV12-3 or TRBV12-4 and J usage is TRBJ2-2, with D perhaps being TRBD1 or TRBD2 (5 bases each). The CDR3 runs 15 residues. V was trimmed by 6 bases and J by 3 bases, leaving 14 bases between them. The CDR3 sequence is CASRSRDPYTGELFF. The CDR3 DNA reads TGTGCCAGCAGGTCCCGGGACCCTTACACCGGGGAGCTGTTTTTT.

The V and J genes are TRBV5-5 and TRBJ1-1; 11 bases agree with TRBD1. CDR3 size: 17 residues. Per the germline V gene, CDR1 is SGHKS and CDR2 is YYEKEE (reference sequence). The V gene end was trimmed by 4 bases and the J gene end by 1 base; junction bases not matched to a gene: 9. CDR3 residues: CASSPQGQGGENTEAFF. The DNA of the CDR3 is TGTGCCAGCAGCCCCCAGGGACAGGGGGGAGAGAACACTGAAGCTTTCTTT.

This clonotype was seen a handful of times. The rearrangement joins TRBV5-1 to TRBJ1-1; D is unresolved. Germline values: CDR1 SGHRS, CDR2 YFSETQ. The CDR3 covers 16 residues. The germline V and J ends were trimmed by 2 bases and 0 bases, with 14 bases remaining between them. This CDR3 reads CASSFLRREVNTEAFF. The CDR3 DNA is TGCGCCAGCAGCTTTTTAAGACGGGAAGTGAACACTGAAGCTTTCTTT. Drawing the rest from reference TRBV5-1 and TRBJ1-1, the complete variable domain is KAGVTQTPRYLIKTRGQQVTLSCSPISGHRSVSWYQQTPGQGLQFLFEYFSETQRNKGNFPGRFSGRQFSNSRSEMNVSTLELGDSALYLCASSFLRREVNTEAFFGQGTRLTVV.

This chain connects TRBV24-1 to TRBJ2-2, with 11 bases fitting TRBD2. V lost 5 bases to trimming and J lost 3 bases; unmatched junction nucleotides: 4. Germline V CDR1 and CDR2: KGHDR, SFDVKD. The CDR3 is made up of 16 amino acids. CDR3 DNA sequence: TGTGCCACCAGTGTAACGGGACTAGCGGACACCGGGGAGCTGTTTTTT. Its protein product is CATSVTGLADTGELFF.

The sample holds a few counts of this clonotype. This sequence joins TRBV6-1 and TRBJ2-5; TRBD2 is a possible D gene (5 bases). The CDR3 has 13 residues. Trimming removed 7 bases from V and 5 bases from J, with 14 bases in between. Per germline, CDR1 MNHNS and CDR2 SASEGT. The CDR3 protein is CASTPSRGETQYF. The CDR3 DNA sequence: TGTGCCAGCACCCCAAGCCGGGGTGAGACCCAGTACTTC.